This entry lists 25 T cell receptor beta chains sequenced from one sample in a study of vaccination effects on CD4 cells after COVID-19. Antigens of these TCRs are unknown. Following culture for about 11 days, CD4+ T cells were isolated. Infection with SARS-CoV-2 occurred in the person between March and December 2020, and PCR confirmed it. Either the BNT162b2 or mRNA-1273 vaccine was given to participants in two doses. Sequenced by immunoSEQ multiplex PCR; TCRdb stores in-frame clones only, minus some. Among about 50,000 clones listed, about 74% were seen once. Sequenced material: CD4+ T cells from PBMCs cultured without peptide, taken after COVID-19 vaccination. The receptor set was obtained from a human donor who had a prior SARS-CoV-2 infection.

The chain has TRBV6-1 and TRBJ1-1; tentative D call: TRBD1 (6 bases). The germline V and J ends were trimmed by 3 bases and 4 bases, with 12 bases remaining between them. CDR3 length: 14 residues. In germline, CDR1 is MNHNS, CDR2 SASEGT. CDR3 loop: CASSEPGVSTEAFF. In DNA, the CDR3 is TGTGCCAGCAGTGAGCCAGGGGTAAGCACTGAAGCTTTCTTT.

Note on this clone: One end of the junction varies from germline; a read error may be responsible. CDR3 coding DNA: TGTGCCAGCTCAGCTAGACTTCTGCCGGGCCCCTTT. It encodes CASSARLLPGPF. This chain links TRBV18 with TRBJ1-1; D gene ambiguous. The CDR3 runs 12 residues. Germline V gene lookup returns CDR1 KGHSH and CDR2 LQKENI.

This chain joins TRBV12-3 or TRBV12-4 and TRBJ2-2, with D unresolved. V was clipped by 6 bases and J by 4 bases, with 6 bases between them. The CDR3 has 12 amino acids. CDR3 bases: TGTGCCAGCAGCCGTCGCACCGGGGAGCTGTTTTTT. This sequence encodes CASSRRTGELFF.

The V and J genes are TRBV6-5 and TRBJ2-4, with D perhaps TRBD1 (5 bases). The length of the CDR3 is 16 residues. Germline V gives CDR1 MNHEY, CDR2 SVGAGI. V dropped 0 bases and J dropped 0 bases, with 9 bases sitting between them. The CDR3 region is CASSYSYRGAKNIQYF. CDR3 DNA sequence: TGTGCCAGCAGTTACTCGTATAGGGGAGCCAAAAACATTCAGTACTTC.

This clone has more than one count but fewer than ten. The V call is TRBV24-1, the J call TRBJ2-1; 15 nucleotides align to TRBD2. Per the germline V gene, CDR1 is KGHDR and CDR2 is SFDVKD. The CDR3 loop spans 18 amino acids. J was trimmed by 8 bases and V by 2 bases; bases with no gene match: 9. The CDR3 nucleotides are TGTGCCACCAGTGATTCGGGGACTAGCGGGGGGACTTCGGATGAGCAGTTCTTC. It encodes CATSDSGTSGGTSDEQFF.

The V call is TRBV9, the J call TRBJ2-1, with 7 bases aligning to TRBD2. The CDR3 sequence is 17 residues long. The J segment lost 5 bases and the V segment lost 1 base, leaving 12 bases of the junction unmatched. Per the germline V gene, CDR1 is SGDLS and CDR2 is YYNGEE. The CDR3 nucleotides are TGTGCCAGCAGCGTATTTAAGGTCTCTAGCGGACACAATGAGCAGTTCTTC. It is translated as CASSVFKVSSGHNEQFF.

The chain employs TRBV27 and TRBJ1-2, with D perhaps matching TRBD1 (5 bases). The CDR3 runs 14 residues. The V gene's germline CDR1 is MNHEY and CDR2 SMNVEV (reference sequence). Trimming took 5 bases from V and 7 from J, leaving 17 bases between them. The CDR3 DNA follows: TGTGCCAGCAGTCCCACGGACGGGGGAGTTGGCTACACCTTC. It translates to CASSPTDGGVGYTF.

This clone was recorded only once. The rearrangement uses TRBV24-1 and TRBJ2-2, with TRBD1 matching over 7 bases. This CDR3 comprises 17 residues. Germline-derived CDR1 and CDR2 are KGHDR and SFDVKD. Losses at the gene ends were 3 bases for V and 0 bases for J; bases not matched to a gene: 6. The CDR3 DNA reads TGTGCCACCAGTGATACTAAGGGACAGTCGAACACCGGGGAGCTGTTTTTT. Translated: CATSDTKGQSNTGELFF.

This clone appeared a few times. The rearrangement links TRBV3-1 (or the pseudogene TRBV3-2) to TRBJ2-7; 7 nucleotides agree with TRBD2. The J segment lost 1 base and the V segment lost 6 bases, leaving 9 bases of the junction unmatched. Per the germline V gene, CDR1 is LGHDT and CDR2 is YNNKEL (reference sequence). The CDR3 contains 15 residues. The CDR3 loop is CASSQPSGFSYEQYF. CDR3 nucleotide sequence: TGTGCCAGCAGTCAACCTAGCGGTTTTTCCTACGAGCAGTACTTC.

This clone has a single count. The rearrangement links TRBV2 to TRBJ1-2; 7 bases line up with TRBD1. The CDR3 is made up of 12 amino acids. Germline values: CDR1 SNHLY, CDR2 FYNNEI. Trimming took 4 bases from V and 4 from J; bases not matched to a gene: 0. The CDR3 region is CASSGQGYGYTF. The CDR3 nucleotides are TGTGCCAGCAGTGGACAGGGCTATGGCTACACCTTC.

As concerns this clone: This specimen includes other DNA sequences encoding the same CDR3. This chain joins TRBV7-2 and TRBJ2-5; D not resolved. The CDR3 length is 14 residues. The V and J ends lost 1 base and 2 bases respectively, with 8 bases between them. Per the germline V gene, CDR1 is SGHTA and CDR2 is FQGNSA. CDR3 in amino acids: CASSLVAAQETQYF. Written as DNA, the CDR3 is TGTGCCAGCAGCTTAGTAGCAGCTCAAGAGACCCAGTACTTC.

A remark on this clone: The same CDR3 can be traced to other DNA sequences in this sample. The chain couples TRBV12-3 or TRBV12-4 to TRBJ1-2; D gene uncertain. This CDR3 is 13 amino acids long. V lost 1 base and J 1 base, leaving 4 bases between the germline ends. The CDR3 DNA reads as TGTGCCAGCAGTTTAGGTGTTAACTATGGCTACACCTTC. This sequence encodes CASSLGVNYGYTF.

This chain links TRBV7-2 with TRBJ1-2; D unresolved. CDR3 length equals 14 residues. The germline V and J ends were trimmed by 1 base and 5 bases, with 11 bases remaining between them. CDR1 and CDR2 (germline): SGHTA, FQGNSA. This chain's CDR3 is CASSLEFGFYGYTF. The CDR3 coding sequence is TGTGCCAGCAGCTTAGAGTTTGGGTTTTATGGCTACACCTTC.

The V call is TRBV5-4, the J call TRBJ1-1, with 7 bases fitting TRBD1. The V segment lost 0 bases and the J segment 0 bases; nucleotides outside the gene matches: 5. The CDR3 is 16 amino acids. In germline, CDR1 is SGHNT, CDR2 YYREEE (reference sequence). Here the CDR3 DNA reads TGTGCCAGCAGCTTGGATCCAGGGGGGATGAACACTGAAGCTTTCTTT. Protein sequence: CASSLDPGGMNTEAFF.

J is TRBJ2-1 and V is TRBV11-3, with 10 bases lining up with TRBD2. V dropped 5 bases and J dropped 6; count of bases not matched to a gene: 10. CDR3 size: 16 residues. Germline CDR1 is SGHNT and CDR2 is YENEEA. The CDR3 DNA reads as TGTGCCAGCAGCACAAGGCTAGCGGGAGAAGGCAATGAGCAGTTCTTC. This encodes CASSTRLAGEGNEQFF.

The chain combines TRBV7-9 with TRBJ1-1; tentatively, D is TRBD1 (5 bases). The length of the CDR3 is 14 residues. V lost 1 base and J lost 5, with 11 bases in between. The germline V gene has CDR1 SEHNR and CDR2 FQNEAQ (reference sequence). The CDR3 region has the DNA TGTGCCAGCAGCTTAGTGACCGGGGGGACTGAAGCTTTCTTT. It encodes CASSLVTGGTEAFF. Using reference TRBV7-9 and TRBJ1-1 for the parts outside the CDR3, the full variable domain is DTGVSQNPRHKITKRGQNVTFRCDPISEHNRLYWYRQTLGQGPEFLTYFQNEAQLEKSRLLSDRFSAERPKGSFSTLEIQRTEQGDSAMYLCASSLVTGGTEAFFGQGTRLTVV.

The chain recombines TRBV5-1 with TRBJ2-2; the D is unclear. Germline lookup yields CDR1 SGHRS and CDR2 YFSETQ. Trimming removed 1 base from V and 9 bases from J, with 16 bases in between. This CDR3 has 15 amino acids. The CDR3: CASSLLGQPHRELFF. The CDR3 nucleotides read TGCGCCAGCAGCTTGCTTGGGCAGCCCCACCGGGAGCTGTTTTTT.

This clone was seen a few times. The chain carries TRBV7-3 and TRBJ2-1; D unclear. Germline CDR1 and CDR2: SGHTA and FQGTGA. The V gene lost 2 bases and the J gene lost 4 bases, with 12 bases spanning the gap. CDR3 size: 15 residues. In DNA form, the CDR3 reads TGTGCCAGCAGCTTATCCGCGGCGGAATACAATGAGCAGTTCTTC. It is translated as CASSLSAAEYNEQFF.

The CDR3 DNA reads as TGTGCCTGGGATGGAGTCGGGAGCTCCTACAATGAGCAGTTCTTC. Protein product: CAWDGVGSSYNEQFF. The chain carries TRBV30 and TRBJ2-1, with D maybe TRBD2 (6 bases). In germline, CDR1 is GTSNPN, CDR2 SVGIG (reference sequence). V was shortened by 5 bases and J by 0 bases, with 14 bases between the two germline ends. The CDR3 covers 15 residues.

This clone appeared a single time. CDR3 coding DNA: TGTGCCACCAGCAGAGATCTCCCCACTAGCGGGAGCAATGAGCAGTTCTTC. Protein product: CATSRDLPTSGSNEQFF. The gene calls are TRBV15 and TRBJ2-1, with TRBD2 matching over 11 bases. Germline CDR1 reads LNHNV; CDR2 reads YYDKDF (reference sequence). This CDR3 spans 17 amino acids. J gave up 6 bases and V 0 bases, and 7 bases lay outside the gene matches.

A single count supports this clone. The CDR3 sequence: CASSIGGTVNSPLHF. The DNA of the CDR3 is TGTGCCAGTAGTATTGGGGGGACAGTTAATTCACCCCTCCACTTT. This sequence joins TRBV19 and TRBJ1-6; 7 positions match TRBD1. Germline V lookup: CDR1 LNHDA, CDR2 SQIVND (reference sequence). The trim removed 3 bases at V and 6 bases at J, leaving 5 bases unmatched. This CDR3 spans 15 amino acids.

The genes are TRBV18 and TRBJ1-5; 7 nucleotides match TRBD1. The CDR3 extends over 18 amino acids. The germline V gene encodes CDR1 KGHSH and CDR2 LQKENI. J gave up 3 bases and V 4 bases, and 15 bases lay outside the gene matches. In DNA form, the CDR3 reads TGTGCCAGCTCACTCCTGGCTTCCGGCAGGGGGGCCAATCAGCCCCAGCATTTT. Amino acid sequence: CASSLLASGRGANQPQHF.

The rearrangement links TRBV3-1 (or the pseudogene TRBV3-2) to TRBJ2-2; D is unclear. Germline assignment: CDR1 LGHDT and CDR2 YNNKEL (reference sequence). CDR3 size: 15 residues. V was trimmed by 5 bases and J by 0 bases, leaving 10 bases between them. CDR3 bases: TGTGCCAGCAGCTCCTGGGCCACGAACACCGGGGAGCTGTTTTTT. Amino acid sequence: CASSSWATNTGELFF.

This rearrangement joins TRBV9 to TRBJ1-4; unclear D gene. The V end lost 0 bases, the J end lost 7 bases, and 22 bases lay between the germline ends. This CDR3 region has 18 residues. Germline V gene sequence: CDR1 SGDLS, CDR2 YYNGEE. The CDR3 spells CASSVDGRSNAEGEKLFF. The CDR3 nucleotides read TGTGCCAGCAGCGTAGATGGCCGAAGTAACGCCGAAGGTGAAAAACTGTTTTTT.

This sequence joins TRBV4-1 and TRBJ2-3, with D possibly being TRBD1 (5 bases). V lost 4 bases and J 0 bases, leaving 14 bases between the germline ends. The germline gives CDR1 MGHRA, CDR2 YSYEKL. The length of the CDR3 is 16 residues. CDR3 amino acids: CASSPRTTYSTDTQYF. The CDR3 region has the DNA TGCGCCAGCAGCCCAAGGACAACCTACAGCACAGATACGCAGTATTTT.